This T cell receptor (beta chain) was obtained from a study of blood T cell repertoires in COVID-19. Data came from immunoSEQ multiplex PCR; TCRdb stores just in-frame clones and leaves some out. The profile shows tens of thousands of clones, approximately 90% of them singletons. Germline assignment: CDR1 SGHRS and CDR2 YFSETQ. This CDR3 has 16 amino acids. The V segment lost 1 base and the J segment 2 bases; nucleotides outside the gene matches: 8. The TCR sequence derives from a middle-aged woman with active COVID-19. The chain is built from TRBV5-1 and TRBJ2-5, with 7 bases matching TRBD1. Sequenced: peripheral blood. In DNA form, the CDR3 reads TGCGCCAGCAGCTTGTACACAGGGGTTCAACAAGAGACCCAGTACTTC. Residues: CASSLYTGVQQETQYF.